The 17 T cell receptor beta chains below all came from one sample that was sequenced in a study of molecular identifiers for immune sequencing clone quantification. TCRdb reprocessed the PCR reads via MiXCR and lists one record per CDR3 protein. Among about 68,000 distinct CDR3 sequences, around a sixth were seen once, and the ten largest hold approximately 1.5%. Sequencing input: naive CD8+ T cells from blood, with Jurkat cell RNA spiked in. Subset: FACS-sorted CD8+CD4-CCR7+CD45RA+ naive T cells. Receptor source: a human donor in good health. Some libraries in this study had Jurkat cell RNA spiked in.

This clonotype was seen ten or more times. CDR3 in amino acids: CASSPQGSRETQYF. The CDR3 DNA is TGTGCCAGCAGTCCGCAGGGGTCTCGAGAGACCCAGTACTTC. This chain links TRBV27 with TRBJ2-5; D might be TRBD1 (6 bases). The CDR3 runs to 14 residues. V lost 5 bases and J 4 bases, leaving 14 bases between the germline ends. The germline V gene has CDR1 MNHEY and CDR2 SMNVEV (reference sequence).

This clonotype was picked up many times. The CDR3 loop reads CASSPRTGNMNTEAFF. The CDR3 DNA reads TGTGCCAGCAGTCCCAGAACAGGTAACATGAACACTGAAGCTTTCTTT. This chain uses TRBV27 with TRBJ1-1; D possibly corresponds to TRBD1 (5 bases). CDR1 is MNHEY and CDR2 is SMNVEV in the germline V gene (reference sequence). The CDR3 is 16 amino acids. V lost 5 bases to trimming and J lost 0 bases, with 16 bases between them.

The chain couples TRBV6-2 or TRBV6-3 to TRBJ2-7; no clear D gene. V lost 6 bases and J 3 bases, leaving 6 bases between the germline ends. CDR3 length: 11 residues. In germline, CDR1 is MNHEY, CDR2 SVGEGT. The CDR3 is CASSDFYEQYF. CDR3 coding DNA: TGTGCCAGCAGCGACTTCTACGAGCAGTACTTC.

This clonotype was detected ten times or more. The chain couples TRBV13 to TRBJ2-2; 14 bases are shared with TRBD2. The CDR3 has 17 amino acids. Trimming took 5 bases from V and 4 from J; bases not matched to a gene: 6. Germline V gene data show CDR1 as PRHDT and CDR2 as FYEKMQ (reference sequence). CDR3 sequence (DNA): TGTGCCAGCAGCAGCCTAGGACTAGCGGGAGGCACCGGGGAGCTGTTTTTT. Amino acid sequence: CASSSLGLAGGTGELFF.

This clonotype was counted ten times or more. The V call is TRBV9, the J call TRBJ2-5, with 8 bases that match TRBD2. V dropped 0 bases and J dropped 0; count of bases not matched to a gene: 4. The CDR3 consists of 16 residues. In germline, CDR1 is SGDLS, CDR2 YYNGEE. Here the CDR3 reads CASSVGAAGDQETQYF. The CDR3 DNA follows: TGTGCCAGCAGCGTAGGGGCAGCGGGAGACCAAGAGACCCAGTACTTC.

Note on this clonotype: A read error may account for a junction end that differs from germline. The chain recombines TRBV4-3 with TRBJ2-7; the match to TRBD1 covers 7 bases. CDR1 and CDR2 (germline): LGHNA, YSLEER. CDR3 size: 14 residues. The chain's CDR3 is CASSQGTGSYEQCF. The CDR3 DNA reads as TGCGCCAGCAGCCAAGGGACAGGCTCCTACGAGCAGTGCTTC.

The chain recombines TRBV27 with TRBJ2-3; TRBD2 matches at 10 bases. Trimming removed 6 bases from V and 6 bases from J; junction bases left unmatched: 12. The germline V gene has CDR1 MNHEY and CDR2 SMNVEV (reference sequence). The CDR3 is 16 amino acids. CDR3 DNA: TGTGCCAGCAGATTAGGGCTAGCGGGAGATCTTGATACGCAGTATTTT. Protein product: CASRLGLAGDLDTQYF.

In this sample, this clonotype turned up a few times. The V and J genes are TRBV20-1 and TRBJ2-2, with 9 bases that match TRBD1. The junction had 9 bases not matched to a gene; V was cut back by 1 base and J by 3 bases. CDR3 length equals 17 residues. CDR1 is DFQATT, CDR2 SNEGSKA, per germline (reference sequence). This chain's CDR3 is CSARVGGTGWDTGELFF. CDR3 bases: TGCAGTGCTAGAGTGGGCGGGACAGGGTGGGACACCGGGGAGCTGTTTTTT.

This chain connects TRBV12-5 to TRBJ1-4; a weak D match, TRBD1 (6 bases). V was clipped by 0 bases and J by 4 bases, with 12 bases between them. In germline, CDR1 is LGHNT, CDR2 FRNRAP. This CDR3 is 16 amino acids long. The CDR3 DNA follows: TGTGCTAGTGGTTTGGTATCGGGGGCCCTTAATGAAAAACTGTTTTTT. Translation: CASGLVSGALNEKLFF.

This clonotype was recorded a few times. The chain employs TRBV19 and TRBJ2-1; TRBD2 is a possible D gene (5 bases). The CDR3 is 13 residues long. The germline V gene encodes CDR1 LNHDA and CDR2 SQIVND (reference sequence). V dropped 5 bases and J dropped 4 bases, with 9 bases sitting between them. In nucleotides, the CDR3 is TGTGCCAGTAGTCGGACTTCTTACAATGAGCAGTTCTTC. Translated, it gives CASSRTSYNEQFF.

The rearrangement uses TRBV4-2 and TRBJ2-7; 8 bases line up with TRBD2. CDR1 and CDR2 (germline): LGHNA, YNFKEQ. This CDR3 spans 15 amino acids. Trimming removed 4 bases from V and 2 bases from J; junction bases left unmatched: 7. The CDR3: CASSLVGGGTYEQYF. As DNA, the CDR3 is TGTGCCAGCAGCCTTGTGGGCGGGGGGACCTACGAGCAGTACTTC.

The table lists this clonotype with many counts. The CDR3 DNA follows: TGTGCCAGCAGTTACGGGACTCTGAACACCGGGGAGCTGTTTTTT. It is translated as CASSYGTLNTGELFF. The V and J genes are TRBV6-5 and TRBJ2-2; weak D call: TRBD2 (6 bases). The CDR3 spans 15 residues. Germline V lookup: CDR1 MNHEY, CDR2 SVGAGI. V shed 2 bases and J shed 1 base, with 8 bases lying between them.

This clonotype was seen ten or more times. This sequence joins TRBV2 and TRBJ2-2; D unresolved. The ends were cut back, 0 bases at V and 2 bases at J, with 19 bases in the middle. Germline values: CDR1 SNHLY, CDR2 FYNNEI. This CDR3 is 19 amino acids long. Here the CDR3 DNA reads TGTGCCAGCAGTGAAGCGATACTTTATCCGACCCCTAACACCGGGGAGCTGTTTTTT. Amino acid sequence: CASSEAILYPTPNTGELFF. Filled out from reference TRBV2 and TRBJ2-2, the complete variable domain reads EPEVTQTPSHQVTQMGQEVILRCVPISNHLYFYWYRQILGQKVEFLVSFYNNEISEKSEIFDDQFSVERPDGSNFTLKIRSTKLEDSAMYFCASSEAILYPTPNTGELFFGEGSRLTVL.

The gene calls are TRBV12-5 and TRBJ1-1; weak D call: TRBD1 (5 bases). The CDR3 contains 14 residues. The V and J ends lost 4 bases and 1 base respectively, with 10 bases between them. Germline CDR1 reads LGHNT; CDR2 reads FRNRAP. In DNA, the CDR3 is TGTGCTAGTGGTTGGGGGACCGCGAACACTGAAGCTTTCTTT. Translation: CASGWGTANTEAFF.

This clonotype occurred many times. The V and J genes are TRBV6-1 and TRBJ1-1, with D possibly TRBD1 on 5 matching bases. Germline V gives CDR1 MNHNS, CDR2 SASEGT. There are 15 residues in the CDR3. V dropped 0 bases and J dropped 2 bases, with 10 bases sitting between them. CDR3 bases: TGTGCCAGCAGTGAAGCCCGGGACGGTAACACTGAAGCTTTCTTT. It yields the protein CASSEARDGNTEAFF.

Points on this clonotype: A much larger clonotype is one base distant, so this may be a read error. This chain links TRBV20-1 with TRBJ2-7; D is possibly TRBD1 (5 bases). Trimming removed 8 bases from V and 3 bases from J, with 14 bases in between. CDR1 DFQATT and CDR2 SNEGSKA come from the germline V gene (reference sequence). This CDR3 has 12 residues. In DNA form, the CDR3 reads TGCAGTACCGTAGACCAGGGCTACGAGCAGTACTTC. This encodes CSTVDQGYEQYF.

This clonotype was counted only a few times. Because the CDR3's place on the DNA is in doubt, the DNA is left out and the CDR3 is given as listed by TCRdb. The CDR3 loop is CASSESAGSTDTQYFGSMGTQYF. The chain recombines TRBV25-1 with TRBJ2-3. Germline V gives CDR1 MGHDK, CDR2 SYGVNS. The CDR3 comprises 23 residues, both ends counted.